This is a list of T cell receptor beta chains from one sample in a study of shared clonotypes between healthy human individuals. Sequencing was performed with immunoSEQ multiplex PCR; in TCRdb, only in-frame clones are kept and a portion is missing. The sample consists of around 510,000 clones, roughly 95% of them appearing once. Sequencing input: naive CD4+ T cells sorted from blood. These receptors were collected from a young woman in good health. CDR3s include the opening cysteine and the closing phenylalanine or tryptophan. A D gene is named only where the DNA matches it firmly. Size tells how often a clone was seen (once, few, many) or the class of an expanded clone, and some rows leave it out.

CDR3 DNA,CDR3 protein,clone size,D gene,J gene,V gene
TGTGCCAGCAGTAGGACAGCCGCTACCTACGAGCAGTACTTC,CASSRTAATYEQYF,-,-,TRBJ2-7,TRBV28
TGTGCCAGCAGCTTACAGGGGGCCGACTCACCCCTCCACTTT,CASSLQGADSPLHF,-,TRBD1,TRBJ1-6,TRBV5-4
TGCGCCAGCAGCCAAGATCCCTCTTCCTACGAGCAGTACTTC,CASSQDPSSYEQYF,-,-,TRBJ2-7,TRBV4-1
TGTGCCAGCTCACCAGGGGCGGAAGAACAGTACTTC,CASSPGAEEQYF,-,-,TRBJ2-7,TRBV18
TGTGCCAGCAGTTACGGTTCGGGCGAAGCCGGTGGCTACACCTTC,CASSYGSGEAGGYTF,-,-,TRBJ1-2,TRBV6-5
TGTGCCAGCAGTTACTCGGGGACAGGGGAGGGCTACGAGCAGTACTTC,CASSYSGTGEGYEQYF,-,TRBD1,TRBJ2-7,TRBV6-5
TGTGCCAGCAGGCTGCAGGGGGAGGCTTACAATGAGCAGTTCTTC,CASRLQGEAYNEQFF,few,-,TRBJ2-1,TRBV5-5
TGTGCCAGCTCCCTAAGCGGGGTTTCGGGGGAGACCCAGTACTTC,CASSLSGVSGETQYF,-,TRBD2,TRBJ2-5,TRBV28
TGTGCCAGCAGTTTAAGTTTTGGCGGGAGTTTTGGGAATGAGCAGTTCTTC,CASSLSFGGSFGNEQFF,-,TRBD2,TRBJ2-1,TRBV28
TGTGCCAGCAGTTACTCGAGGCAGGGCTACGAGCAGTACTTC,CASSYSRQGYEQYF,-,-,TRBJ2-7,TRBV6-6
TGTGCCAGCAGTACGGGGAGACAGACACCCTACGAGCAGTACTTC,CASSTGRQTPYEQYF,once,-,TRBJ2-7,TRBV6-6
TGTGCCAGCAGCGTAGGGACAGCTAGCCAAGAGACCCAGTACTTC,CASSVGTASQETQYF,once,-,TRBJ2-5,TRBV9
TGTGCCAGCAGTTTTGGTGGGAGTGCCTACAATGAGCAGTTCTTC,CASSFGGSAYNEQFF,-,-,TRBJ2-1,TRBV28
TGTGCCAGCAAGGGGTACACCGGGGAGCTGTTTTTT,CASKGYTGELFF,-,-,TRBJ2-2,TRBV28
TGTGCCAGCAGTTCCCTCGGGACGGCAACCTCCTACGAGCAGTACTTC,CASSSLGTATSYEQYF,once,-,TRBJ2-7,TRBV28
TGTGCCAGCAGCTTAGGAGCACAGGGGGGCGACTATGGCTACACCTTC,CASSLGAQGGDYGYTF,-,TRBD1,TRBJ1-2,TRBV11-2
TGTGCCAGCAGCTTAATTGGGACTAGCGGGCCGTACAATGAGCAGTTCTTC,CASSLIGTSGPYNEQFF,once,TRBD2,TRBJ2-1,TRBV11-2
TGTGCCAGCTCACCACCAGCCGGGACCCCAAACCGCACAGATACGCAGTATTTT,CASSPPAGTPNRTDTQYF,-,-,TRBJ2-3,TRBV18
TGTGCCAGCAGTGAAAGTGACAGTCATCGAGAGACCCAGTACTTC,CASSESDSHRETQYF,-,-,TRBJ2-5,TRBV25-1
TGTGCCAGCAGCACGGGACAGGTCCCTGGAGAGCAGTTCTTC,CASSTGQVPGEQFF,-,TRBD1,TRBJ2-1,TRBV7-9
TGTGCCAGTAGTACCACTAGCGGGAGGAACAATGAGCAGTTCTTC,CASSTTSGRNNEQFF,-,TRBD2,TRBJ2-1,TRBV19
TGCGCCAGCAGCCAACACACTACAGATACGCAGTATTTT,CASSQHTTDTQYF,-,-,TRBJ2-3,TRBV4-1
TGTGCCAGCAGCTCCCCCCTTCGGGACAGGGGGAACGAGCAGTACTTC,CASSSPLRDRGNEQYF,-,TRBD1,TRBJ2-7,TRBV7-6
TGTGCCAGCTCCCGCCTTGGGGGACAGCAAACCTACAATGAGCAGTTCTTC,CASSRLGGQQTYNEQFF,-,TRBD1,TRBJ2-1,TRBV9
TGTGCCAGCAGTGAAGGGGGCCGGGGGAGCAATCAGCCCCAGCATTTT,CASSEGGRGSNQPQHF,-,TRBD1,TRBJ1-5,TRBV28
TGTGCCAGCAGTTCCCCGGGACTAGCGGGAGGCTACGAGCAGTACTTC,CASSSPGLAGGYEQYF,-,TRBD2,TRBJ2-7,TRBV28
TGTGCCAGCAGTCATCCTACTTCTTCCTACGAGCAGTACTTC,CASSHPTSSYEQYF,-,-,TRBJ2-7,TRBV28
TGTGCCAGCTCACCGGTAGAAGCCAATCAGCCCCAGCATTTT,CASSPVEANQPQHF,-,-,TRBJ1-5,TRBV18
TGCGCCAGCAGTGAGCAGGGGGCGAAAGAGACCCAGTACTTC,CASSEQGAKETQYF,-,TRBD1,TRBJ2-5,TRBV10-1
TGTGCCATCAGTGAGTCTTTGGGACAGGGGGTGACTGAAGCTTTCTTT,CAISESLGQGVTEAFF,-,TRBD1,TRBJ1-1,TRBV10-3
TGCAGCGTTGGAGAGTCAGGAAACACTGAAGCTTTCTTT,CSVGESGNTEAFF,-,-,TRBJ1-1,TRBV29-1
TGTGCCAGCAGCTTGGGATTGGGACAGGGTCCCAATGAAAAACTGTTTTTT,CASSLGLGQGPNEKLFF,-,TRBD1,TRBJ1-4,TRBV5-5